Listed here are 21 T cell receptor beta chains from one sample, sequenced in a study of cytomegalovirus exposure and HLA in healthy donors. The PCR had 60 Vbeta and 13 Jbeta primers. Repertoires were generated with immunoSEQ multiplex PCR, while TCRdb's copy carries only in-frame clones and drops some. The data show approximately 110,000 clones, 65% to 80% seen once. What was sequenced was PBMCs. Receptor source: a female donor in good health and CMV-seropositive.

The rearrangement joins TRBV29-1 to TRBJ1-3; D possibly corresponds to TRBD1 (5 bases). This CDR3 spans 16 amino acids. Trimming took 2 bases from V and 4 from J, leaving 18 bases between them. The V gene's germline CDR1 is SQVTM and CDR2 ANQGSEA. This CDR3 reads CSVEKGRGSLGNTIYF. CDR3 in DNA: TGCAGCGTTGAAAAAGGACGGGGGTCGTTGGGAAACACCATATATTTT. The complete variable domain, with remaining parts taken from reference TRBV29-1 and TRBJ1-3, reads SAVISQKPSRDICQRGTSLTIQCQVDSQVTMMFWYRQQPGQSLTLIATANQGSEATYESGFVIDKFPISRPNLTFSTLTVSNMSPEDSSIYLCSVEKGRGSLGNTIYFGEGSWLTVV.

The chain combines TRBV5-1 with TRBJ2-7, with 9 nucleotides matching TRBD2. The CDR3 is 16 amino acids. Germline CDR1 is SGHRS and CDR2 is YFSETQ. The V and J ends lost 4 bases and 6 bases, in that order; junction bases with no gene match: 14. Here the CDR3 DNA reads TGCGCCAGCAGCCCCGGCGGTAGCGGGAGAAGGAGCGAGCAGTACTTC. Translation: CASSPGGSGRRSEQYF. The full variable domain, in which reference TRBV5-1 and TRBJ2-7 provide the parts outside the CDR3, is KAGVTQTPRYLIKTRGQQVTLSCSPISGHRSVSWYQQTPGQGLQFLFEYFSETQRNKGNFPGRFSGRQFSNSRSEMNVSTLELGDSALYLCASSPGGSGRRSEQYFGPGTRLTVT.

J is TRBJ2-2 and V is TRBV7-3; 7 nucleotides line up with TRBD2. In germline, CDR1 is SGHTA, CDR2 FQGTGA. V shed 7 bases, J shed 0 bases, and the junction held 2 bases outside the gene matches. The CDR3 extends over 14 amino acids. CDR3 DNA sequence: TGTGCCAGCACTAGCGGAGCGAACACCGGGGAGCTGTTTTTT. Protein sequence: CASTSGANTGELFF.

V usage is TRBV5-1 and J usage is TRBJ2-3; the match to TRBD1 covers 7 bases. V was pared by 4 bases and J by 4 bases, with 18 bases of the junction left unmatched. The CDR3 sequence is 18 residues long. Germline V gene lookup returns CDR1 SGHRS and CDR2 YFSETQ. The CDR3 DNA reads TGCGCCAGCAGCCAGGGACAGATGGTTCTTAACGGCCCAGATACGCAGTATTTT. It is translated as CASSQGQMVLNGPDTQYF. Together with reference TRBV5-1 and TRBJ2-3, the CDR3 gives the full variable domain: KAGVTQTPRYLIKTRGQQVTLSCSPISGHRSVSWYQQTPGQGLQFLFEYFSETQRNKGNFPGRFSGRQFSNSRSEMNVSTLELGDSALYLCASSQGQMVLNGPDTQYFGPGTRLTVL.

This sequence joins TRBV4-1 and TRBJ2-1, with 9 positions matching TRBD2. The trim removed 0 bases at V and 9 bases at J, leaving 12 bases unmatched. Germline-derived CDR1 and CDR2 are MGHRA and YSYEKL. CDR3 length: 17 amino acids. The CDR3 sequence is CASSQDGRASGVGEQFF. CDR3 in DNA: TGCGCCAGCAGCCAAGATGGTAGGGCTAGCGGGGTTGGTGAGCAGTTCTTC.

J is TRBJ2-7 and V is TRBV6-1, with TRBD1 matching 10 bases. The germline gives CDR1 MNHNS, CDR2 SASEGT. The CDR3 consists of 15 residues. J gave up 2 bases and V 8 bases, and 9 bases lay outside the gene matches. In nucleotides, the CDR3 is TGTGCCAGCCGACACGCCGGGACAGGGGCCTACGAGCAGTACTTC. Its protein is CASRHAGTGAYEQYF.

The V call is TRBV9, the J call TRBJ2-3, with 10 bases that match TRBD2. Germline assignment: CDR1 SGDLS and CDR2 YYNGEE. Trimming at V came to 2 bases and at J to 3 bases, leaving 12 bases not matched to a gene. The CDR3 runs to 18 residues. The CDR3 spells CASSVEKIAGGTTDTQYF. CDR3 bases: TGTGCCAGCAGCGTGGAAAAAATAGCGGGGGGAACTACAGATACGCAGTATTTT.

The genes are TRBV7-9 and TRBJ2-2; 12 nucleotides line up with TRBD2. Germline CDR1 reads SEHNR; CDR2 reads FQNEAQ (reference sequence). This CDR3 has 15 amino acids. V lost 6 bases and J lost 1; bases outside the gene matches: 0. CDR3 sequence: CASRTSGGNTGELFF. In DNA, the CDR3 is TGTGCCAGCAGGACTAGCGGGGGGAACACCGGGGAGCTGTTTTTT.

The table lists this clone with a few counts. This chain connects TRBV19 to TRBJ1-5; no clear D. This CDR3 is 15 amino acids long. Per germline, CDR1 LNHDA and CDR2 SQIVND (reference sequence). Trimming shortened V by 2 bases and J by 2 bases, and 10 bases separated the two germline ends. The CDR3 sequence: CASSIIVQGNQPQHF. As DNA, the CDR3 is TGTGCCAGTAGTATAATAGTTCAGGGCAATCAGCCCCAGCATTTT.

The chain has TRBV9 and TRBJ2-3, with 8 bases identical to TRBD2. Trimming took 0 bases from V and 6 from J; bases not matched to a gene: 12. The CDR3 contains 17 residues. CDR1 and CDR2 from the germline V gene are SGDLS and YYNGEE. The CDR3 nucleotides are TGTGCCAGCAGCGTAGCGGCTAGCGGGTCGAATAGGGATACGCAGTATTTT. Protein product: CASSVAASGSNRDTQYF.

The chain uses TRBV30 and TRBJ2-1; 13 positions match TRBD2. Germline V gene data show CDR1 as GTSNPN and CDR2 as SVGIG (reference sequence). The trim removed 5 bases at V and 9 bases at J, leaving 10 bases unmatched. The CDR3 has 15 residues. The CDR3 sequence is CAWGAGTSGITEQFF. CDR3 DNA: TGTGCCTGGGGGGCCGGGACTAGCGGGATTACTGAGCAGTTCTTC.

This clone was seen more than once but under ten times. The chain combines TRBV28 with TRBJ2-7, with D possibly matching TRBD2 (6 bases). This CDR3 has 14 residues. The germline V gene encodes CDR1 MDHEN and CDR2 SYDVKM. The V end was cut by 3 bases, the J end by 3 bases, with 12 bases between. In nucleotides, the CDR3 is TGTGCCAGCAGTTTTGTCGGGGGACTCTACGAGCAGTACTTC. Translation: CASSFVGGLYEQYF.

V usage is TRBV15 and J usage is TRBJ2-2, with TRBD2 matching 8 bases. Losses at the gene ends were 3 bases for V and 5 bases for J; bases not matched to a gene: 5. This CDR3 is built from 15 residues. Germline V gives CDR1 LNHNV, CDR2 YYDKDF (reference sequence). As DNA, the CDR3 is TGTGCCACCAGCAGGGAGACTAGCGTAACCGGGGAGCTGTTTTTT. Its protein is CATSRETSVTGELFF.

This clone was seen only once. The V call is TRBV15, the J call TRBJ2-1, with D possibly being TRBD2 (6 bases). The V end was cut by 5 bases, the J end by 4 bases, with 18 bases between. CDR1 LNHNV and CDR2 YYDKDF come from the germline V gene (reference sequence). The CDR3 has 16 amino acids. CDR3 DNA: TGTGCCACCAGCTATAGTATACAGCGGGTATACAATGAGCAGTTCTTC. It yields the protein CATSYSIQRVYNEQFF.

The chain combines TRBV19 with TRBJ2-2; the D gene is possibly TRBD2 (5 bases). V lost 4 bases to trimming and J lost 4 bases, with 13 bases between them. The germline gives CDR1 LNHDA, CDR2 SQIVND (reference sequence). The CDR3 has 15 amino acids. CDR3 protein: CASSRGTGGTGELFF. The CDR3 DNA reads TGTGCCAGTAGTAGGGGAACCGGAGGCACCGGGGAGCTGTTTTTT.

The chain recombines TRBV5-1 with TRBJ2-3, with TRBD2 identical over 7 bases. The V gene end was trimmed by 1 base and the J gene end by 2 bases; junction bases not matched to a gene: 4. The CDR3 runs to 15 residues. Germline CDR1 and CDR2: SGHRS and YFSETQ. This CDR3 is CASSLIAGPTDTQYF. CDR3 bases: TGCGCCAGCAGCTTGATAGCGGGCCCCACAGATACGCAGTATTTT.

The CDR3 here is CASSPSQRTEAFF. The CDR3 nucleotides read TGTGCCAGTAGTCCAAGTCAGAGGACTGAAGCTTTCTTT. The chain recombines TRBV19 with TRBJ1-1; D is undetermined. The V end was cut by 5 bases, the J end by 5 bases, with 12 bases between. This CDR3 spans 13 amino acids. From germline, CDR1 is LNHDA and CDR2 SQIVND (reference sequence). Filled out from reference TRBV19 and TRBJ1-1, the complete variable domain reads DGGITQSPKYLFRKEGQNVTLSCEQNLNHDAMYWYRQDPGQGLRLIYYSQIVNDFQKGDIAEGYSVSREKKESFPLTVTSAQKNPTAFYLCASSPSQRTEAFFGQGTRLTVV.

About this clone: An end of the junction does not agree with germline; a read error may underlie this. The V and J genes are TRBV7-9 and TRBJ2-6, with D maybe TRBD2 (6 bases). The germline CDR1 and CDR2 sequences are SEHNR and FQNEAQ (reference sequence). The CDR3 contains 14 residues. CDR3 protein: CSSTAAGVANVLTF. In DNA, the CDR3 is TGTTCCAGCACCGCAGCGGGCGTGGCCAACGTCCTGACTTTC.

The chain carries TRBV30 and TRBJ1-1; D unresolved. CDR1 GTSNPN and CDR2 SVGIG come from the germline V gene (reference sequence). V was clipped by 3 bases and J by 0 bases, with 2 bases between them. The CDR3 has 11 amino acids. The CDR3 here is CAWSVNTEAFF. DNA for the CDR3: TGTGCCTGGAGCGTGAACACTGAAGCTTTCTTT. The full variable domain, its missing parts supplied by reference TRBV30 and TRBJ1-1, is SQTIHQWPATLVQPVGSPLSLECTVEGTSNPNLYWYRQAAGRGLQLLFYSVGIGQISSEVPQNLSASRPQDRQFILSSKKLLLSDSGFYLCAWSVNTEAFFGQGTRLTVV.

The genes are TRBV5-1 and TRBJ1-3; 12 bases line up with TRBD1. The CDR3 extends over 17 amino acids. Germline CDR1 reads SGHRS; CDR2 reads YFSETQ. V lost 0 bases and J lost 2; bases outside the gene matches: 3. Here the CDR3 DNA reads TGCGCCAGCAGCTTGGCCGGGACAGGGGGCACTGGAAACACCATATATTTT. Its protein product is CASSLAGTGGTGNTIYF.

This chain uses TRBV30 with TRBJ1-4; 7 bases fit TRBD1. The V segment lost 0 bases and the J segment 5 bases; nucleotides outside the gene matches: 3. Germline V gives CDR1 GTSNPN, CDR2 SVGIG (reference sequence). The length of the CDR3 is 14 residues. The CDR3 here is CAWSVRQGNEKLFF. CDR3 DNA: TGTGCCTGGAGTGTACGACAGGGCAATGAAAAACTGTTTTTT.